Listed below are T cell receptor beta chains from one sample, sequenced in a study of T cell responses to AZD1222 COVID-19 vaccine. Clones were sequenced by immunoSEQ multiplex PCR, and TCRdb holds only the in-frame ones, with some missing. The sample lists approximately 130,000 clones; 70% to 90% were seen once. The input for sequencing was peripheral blood, taken 28 days after the second AZD1222 dose. The source is an adult who received the AZD1222 COVID-19 vaccine. Both conserved end residues are part of each CDR3. The order of the fields is clone size, J gene, V gene, D gene, CDR3 DNA, CDR3 protein. D genes are given only for firm matches. A row's size may be missing; if present it is once, few, many or a size class.

>-|TRBJ1-1|TRBV5-5|TRBD1
TGTGCCAGCAGCCTGATGACAGGGACTGAAGCTTTCTTT
CASSLMTGTEAFF
>once|TRBJ1-1|TRBV21-1|-
TGTGCCAGCAGAGGGGGCAAAGGGCAGAACACTGAAGCTTTCTTT
CASRGGKGQNTEAFF
>-|TRBJ1-1|TRBV2|-
TGTGCCAGCAGTGAAAATAAGGTCCAGGGAGCAGCTTTCTTT
CASSENKVQGAAFF
>-|TRBJ1-2|TRBV2|-
TGTGCCAGCAGTGGTCCAGGGACTAACTATGGCTACACCTTC
CASSGPGTNYGYTF
>-|TRBJ2-1|TRBV10-2|-
TGCGCCAGCAGTTCTAGTTCCCCTTCCAATGAGCAGTTCTTC
CASSSSSPSNEQFF
>-|TRBJ1-6|TRBV27|TRBD1
TGTGCCAGCAGCCCCGACAGGGGGAATTCACCCCTCCACTTT
CASSPDRGNSPLHF
>-|TRBJ1-1|TRBV20-1|-
TGCAGTGCTTCGAGGGCTGAAGCTTTCTTT
CSASRAEAFF
>-|TRBJ1-5|TRBV12-3/TRBV12-4|-
TGTGCCAGCAGTTTAGGACCCCCTGAACAGCATTTT
CASSLGPPEQHF
>few|TRBJ1-5|TRBV24-1|-
TGTGCCACCATAAGGGCCGATAGCAATCAGCCCCAGCATTTT
CATIRADSNQPQHF
>-|TRBJ1-3|TRBV6-5|-
TGTGCCAGCAGTTCCCCCCGGGGCCGCTCTGGAAACACCATATATTTT
CASSSPRGRSGNTIYF
>-|TRBJ2-5|TRBV28|-
TGTGCCAGCAGTCCCGCAGGTTCTGTGGAGACCCAGTACTTC
CASSPAGSVETQYF
>-|TRBJ2-7|TRBV5-1|-
TGCGCCAGCAGCTCCGAGCAGTTCTCCTACGAGCAGTACTTC
CASSSEQFSYEQYF
>-|TRBJ1-6|TRBV18|-
TGTGCCAGCTCACCCCCGGTGGTTGGGGATTCACCCCTCCACTTT
CASSPPVVGDSPLHF
>few|TRBJ1-2|TRBV19|TRBD1
TGTGCCAGTAGTATCGGACAGGGGGCAGACTATGGCTACACCTTC
CASSIGQGADYGYTF
>once|TRBJ1-5|TRBV6-5|-
TGTGCCAGCAGCACACAGGCGAAGGGCAATCAGCCCCAGCATTTT
CASSTQAKGNQPQHF
>-|TRBJ1-5|TRBV19|TRBD1
TGTGCCAGTAGACAGACAGGGGGGAATCAGCCCCAGCATTTT
CASRQTGGNQPQHF
>-|TRBJ1-4|TRBV5-3|-
TGTGCCAGAAGACCTGAAGCAACTAATGAAAAACTGTTTTTT
CARRPEATNEKLFF
>-|TRBJ2-6|TRBV4-3|TRBD1
TGCGCCAGCAGCCAGAGGACAGGGACTGGGGCCAACGTCCTGACTTTC
CASSQRTGTGANVLTF
>-|TRBJ2-5|TRBV2|-
TGTGCCAGCAGTCCGAAAGAGACCCAGTACTTC
CASSPKETQYF
>-|TRBJ2-3|TRBV7-2|-
TGTGCCAGCAGCTTAGGCGGGGCTTACACAGATACGCAGTATTTT
CASSLGGAYTDTQYF
>-|TRBJ1-4|TRBV19|-
TGTGCCAGTAGTATCAGGGTTTATGAAAAACTGTTTTTT
CASSIRVYEKLFF
>few|TRBJ2-6|TRBV4-2|-
TGTGCCAGCAGCCAAGATTACGGGTTCGGGGCCAACGTCCTGACTTTC
CASSQDYGFGANVLTF
>-|TRBJ1-5|TRBV19|TRBD1
TGTGCCAGCCGGGACAGGGCCCAGCCCCAGCATTTT
CASRDRAQPQHF
>-|TRBJ1-5|TRBV10-3|-
TGTGCCATCAGTGGACAGGAAAGCAATCAGCCCCAGCATTTT
CAISGQESNQPQHF
>-|TRBJ1-2|TRBV6-6|-
TGTGCCAGCAGCCCCACAGCAAACTATGGCTACACCTTC
CASSPTANYGYTF
>-|TRBJ1-5|TRBV19|-
TGTGCCAGTAGCCTGTGGGGGCCAGTAAATCAGCCCCAGCATTTT
CASSLWGPVNQPQHF
>few|TRBJ1-2|TRBV25-1|-
TGTGCCAGCAGTGAACGAGTGGGTGTAACCTATGGCTACACCTTC
CASSERVGVTYGYTF
>-|TRBJ1-4|TRBV7-9|-
TGTGCCAGCAGCTTAGTTCAGGGGAGCAACGAAAAACTGTTTTTT
CASSLVQGSNEKLFF
>-|TRBJ1-4|TRBV19|-
TGTGCCAGTAGTATAGACAGATCAACTAATGAAAAACTGTTTTTT
CASSIDRSTNEKLFF
>-|TRBJ1-3|TRBV13|-
TGTGCCAGCAGCTTAGACAGGGTTAGCAACACCATATATTTT
CASSLDRVSNTIYF
>-|TRBJ1-1|TRBV4-1|-
TGCGCCAGCAGGGTAGAAGGCGGGTACACTGAAGCTTTCTTT
CASRVEGGYTEAFF
>-|TRBJ2-5|TRBV12-2|-
TGTGCAAGTCGCCCCCGGGACAGGGTAAAAGAGACCCAGTACTTC
CASRPRDRVKETQYF
>-|TRBJ1-1|TRBV6-5|-
TGTGCCAGCAGCCGCCTAAGGGGGAGGACTGAAGCTTTCTTT
CASSRLRGRTEAFF
>-|TRBJ2-3|TRBV4-1|-
TGCGCCAGCAGCCGAACGGTCCCGCGGACAGGCACAGATACGCAGTATTTT
CASSRTVPRTGTDTQYF
>-|TRBJ2-3|TRBV28|TRBD2
TGTGCCAGCAGACCACTAGCGGGGTCTTTCACAGATACGCAGTATTTT
CASRPLAGSFTDTQYF
>-|TRBJ2-5|TRBV11-3|TRBD2
TGTGCCAGCAGCTTAGAAGGTGGACTAGCGGGGGGTTCCCAGTACTTC
CASSLEGGLAGGSQYF
>-|TRBJ1-1|TRBV9|TRBD1
TGTGCCAGCAGCCCCAGCGGAGGGGGCGCGTGGGGCGAAGCTTTCTTT
CASSPSGGGAWGEAFF
>-|TRBJ1-2|TRBV6-5|-
TGTGCCAGCAGACGACGGACGACGCCCGGCTACACCTTC
CASRRRTTPGYTF
>-|TRBJ1-2|TRBV28|-
TGTGCCAGCAGTCAAACCGACGGAAAATATGGCTACACCTTC
CASSQTDGKYGYTF
>-|TRBJ1-4|TRBV5-5|-
TGTGCCAGCAGCTTGGCTGGGACGGGTACTAATGAAAAACTGTTTTTT
CASSLAGTGTNEKLFF
>-|TRBJ2-2|TRBV19|-
TGTGCCAGTAGTATAGGGCACACCGGGGAGCTGTTTTTT
CASSIGHTGELFF
>-|TRBJ1-1|TRBV9|TRBD1
TGTGCCAGCAGCGTAGAATGGGGGAGGGGGCCAGCTTTCTTT
CASSVEWGRGPAFF
>-|TRBJ1-2|TRBV6-5|TRBD1
TGTGCCAGCAGTCGACAGGGGAGACTGGGTGGCTACACCTTC
CASSRQGRLGGYTF
>-|TRBJ1-2|TRBV5-1|-
TGCGCCAGCAGCTCTGCCAAGGAAGAAAGAGGTGGTGGCTACACCTTC
CASSSAKEERGGGYTF
>-|TRBJ2-5|TRBV18|-
TGTGCCAGCTCAATTACCCTCGCCCTGGCGGGGGAGACCCAGTACTTC
CASSITLALAGETQYF